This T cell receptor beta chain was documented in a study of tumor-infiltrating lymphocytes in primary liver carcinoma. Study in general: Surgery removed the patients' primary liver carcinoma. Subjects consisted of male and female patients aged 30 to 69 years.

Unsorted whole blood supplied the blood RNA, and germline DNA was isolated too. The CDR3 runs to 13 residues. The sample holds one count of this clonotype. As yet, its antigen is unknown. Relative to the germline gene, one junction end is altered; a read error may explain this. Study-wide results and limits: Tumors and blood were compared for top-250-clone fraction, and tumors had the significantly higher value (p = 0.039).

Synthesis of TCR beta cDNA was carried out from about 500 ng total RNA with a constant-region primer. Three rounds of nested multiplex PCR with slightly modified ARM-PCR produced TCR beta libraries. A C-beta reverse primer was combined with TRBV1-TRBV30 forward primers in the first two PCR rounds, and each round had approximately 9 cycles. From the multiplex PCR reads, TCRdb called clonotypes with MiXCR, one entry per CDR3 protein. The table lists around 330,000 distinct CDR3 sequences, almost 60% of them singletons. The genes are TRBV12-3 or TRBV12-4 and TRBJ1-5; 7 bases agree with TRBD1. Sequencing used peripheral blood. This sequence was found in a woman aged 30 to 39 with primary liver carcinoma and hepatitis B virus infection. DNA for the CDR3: TGTGCCACCAGTAGCAGAGGGGGCCAGCCCCAGCATTTT. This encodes CATSSRGGQPQHF.